This T cell receptor (beta chain) appears in the sequencing data of a study of cytomegalovirus exposure and HLA in healthy donors. Broader study findings: Fewer N-insertions than the roughly 670-donor mean were reportedly shown by an Asian-associated ancestry cluster in a later analysis. Sequencing had likely introduced a cluster of highly shared sequence variants as an artifact. Presence/absence comparisons presumed near-even sequencing depth among donors.

It was with 60 Vbeta and 13 Jbeta primers that the PCR ran. Generated by immunoSEQ multiplex PCR, the TCRdb table keeps only in-frame clones and is missing some. The top ten hold under 3.5% of the sample, which has 120,000 or so clones, around three quarters seen once. The CDR3 is made up of 14 amino acids. CDR1 SGHTA and CDR2 FQGNSA come from the germline V gene. In regard to this clone: Its antigen is still unknown.

The sequenced sample consisted of PBMCs. The receptor's source is a woman in her forties or fifties in good health and CMV-seronegative. This chain links TRBV7-2 with TRBJ2-5; possibly TRBD2 for D (6 bases). Judging by the DNA end, TRBJ2-7 fits better; the J call may be wrong. This CDR3 reads CASSLGGSGYEQYF. The CDR3 nucleotides read TGTGCCAGCAGCCTTGGGGGTAGCGGCTACGAGCAGTACTTC.